The clone carrying this TCR beta chain was recorded at least ten times. What it binds is unknown. These data come from a study of T cells in Graves' hyperthyroidism and ophthalmopathy. Study results and limitations: The model anticipated ophthalmopathy a median about six months pre-onset. Among clonotypes expanded in thyroid above 0.001, most were also found in blood.

Template material for amplifying TCR beta CDR3 regions consisted of RNA transcripts. The study used the HTBI primer set for a first-round RT-PCR of the TCR CDR3. TCRdb itself ran the multiplex PCR reads through MiXCR, one entry per CDR3 protein. The data contain roughly 380,000 distinct CDR3 sequences, 15% to 20% of them singletons. The cohort's ophthalmopathy patients, a group with duration under 3 months, had a Clinical Activity Score of at least 3 and a NOSPECS grade of at least 4. PBMCs were collected from a roughly 9.7 ml volume of fresh peripheral blood. The CDR3 totals 14 residues. V lost 6 bases to trimming and J lost 8 bases, with 19 bases between them. Germline loops: CDR1 MDHEN, CDR2 SYDVKM.

The chain couples TRBV28 to TRBJ1-2, with D unresolved. This TCR was recovered from a middle-aged woman with Graves' ophthalmopathy. What was sequenced was blood. As DNA, the CDR3 is TGTGCCAGCAGACTACGCGGTTCATATTCAGGCTACACCTTC. Amino acid sequence: CASRLRGSYSGYTF.